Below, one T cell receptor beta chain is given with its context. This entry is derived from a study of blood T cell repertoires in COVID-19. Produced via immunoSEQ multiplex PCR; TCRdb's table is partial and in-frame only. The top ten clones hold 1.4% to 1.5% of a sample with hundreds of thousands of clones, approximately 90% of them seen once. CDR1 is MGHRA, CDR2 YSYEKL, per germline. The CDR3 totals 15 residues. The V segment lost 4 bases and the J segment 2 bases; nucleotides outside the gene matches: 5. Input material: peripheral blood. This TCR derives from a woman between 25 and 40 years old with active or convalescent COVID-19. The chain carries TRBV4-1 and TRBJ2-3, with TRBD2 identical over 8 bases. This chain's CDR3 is CASSLGGGSTDTQYF. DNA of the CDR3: TGCGCCAGCAGCCTGGGCGGGGGGTCCACAGATACGCAGTATTTT.